This T cell receptor (beta chain) was profiled in a study of cytomegalovirus exposure and HLA in healthy donors (dated by TCRdb to about 2017). Regarding the complete study: A later analysis indicated that the roughly 120 validation repertoires were generated on the platform also employed for the roughly 720 repertoires of the first cohort. To predict cytomegalovirus infection status, the study combined high-throughput TCR immunosequencing, statistical association of individual TCRs with disease status, and machine learning. Besides the first cohort of around 700 subjects, a separate validation cohort made up of over 95 different subjects was used. The aim of the study was to test whether cataloging public T cell receptors could identify signatures of past pathogen exposure. General conclusions and limits of the study: It was suggested by the authors that the approach could potentially be generalized to other disease states and immunological phenotypes. A few of the identified cytomegalovirus-associated TCR beta chains were confirmed in vitro to be specific for cytomegalovirus antigens. All 120 or so repertoires were used to score co-occurrence in the validation cohort in a later analysis, because that analysis had no HLA typing for the cohort. Of the cluster scores, 85% to 95% were above 0 in a later analysis, which found that TCRs clustered in the first cohort also tended to co-occur in the 90 to 150 validation repertoires. Across donors, most TCR sequences were observed very rarely, whereas some public TCRs were present in many individuals. The classifier was reported to diagnose cytomegalovirus status with high specificity and sensitivity in both the original and validation cohorts. The study listed over 150 TCR beta chains as associated with cytomegalovirus.

Donors formed part of the validation cohort, which comprised over a hundred subjects and was distinct from the first cohort of fewer than 750 subjects. The V end loses 7 bases and the J end loses 6 bases, and a stretch of 23 bases separates them. According to the germline V gene, CDR1 reads SGHNT and CDR2 reads YENEEA. The CDR3 goes from the cysteine to the phenylalanine over 16 residues. The CDR3 DNA has 48 bases and is translated from base 1. Turning to this clone: It lacks a known antigen. No base quality information exists; no much larger clone differs at one position.

Libraries were constructed by the immunoSEQ multiplex PCR assay. In the source study's methods: To diagnose cytomegalovirus status from the catalog of TCR beta chain sequences, a statistical classification framework was built. TCRdb holds this immuneACCESS table with in-frame rearrangements only. Some clones are missing; in checked studies, unresolved V genes explain under half, and the rest has no known cause. That table furnishes V, J and clone size, whereas the DNA furnished D and trimming. In all, the sample holds about 140,000 clones, and 84% of those were seen once. The top ten hold more than 1.4% of the sample.

Material for sequencing was PBMCs. The TCR originated in a woman aged 25-40 years in good health and CMV-seronegative. The chain links TRBV11-3 with TRBJ2-3, with a weak D call of TRBD2 (5 bases match). The bases are TGTGCCAGCACCCCTACTACTAGTCTGGTTGGGGATACGCAGTATTTT. This codes for CASTPTTSLVGDTQYF. Reference TRBV11-3 and TRBJ2-3 genes cover what lies past the CDR3, so the full variable domain is EAGVVQSPRYKIIEKKQPVAFWCNPISGHNTLYWYLQNLGQGPELLIRYENEEAVDDSQLPKDRFSAERLKGVDSTLKIQPAELGDSAVYLCASTPTTSLVGDTQYFGPGTRLTVL.